The 6 T cell receptor beta chains given below trace back to one sample, sequenced in a study of cytomegalovirus exposure and HLA in healthy donors. The PCR was carried out with 60 Vbeta primers and 13 Jbeta primers. Assay: immunoSEQ multiplex PCR; the TCRdb copy retains only in-frame clones and omits some. The table records around 37,000 clones, approximately 80% of them present only once. Sequencing was carried out using PBMCs. The receptors come from a woman aged 18-29 years in good health and CMV-seropositive.

The V call is TRBV28, the J call TRBJ2-7; D gene ambiguous. The ends were cut back, 4 bases at V and 0 bases at J, with 10 bases in the middle. Germline V gives CDR1 MDHEN, CDR2 SYDVKM. The CDR3 contains 14 residues. The DNA for the CDR3 is TGTGCCAGCAGTTCGTCCTTTAACTCCTACGAGCAGTACTTC. Its protein product is CASSSSFNSYEQYF.

This sequence joins TRBV5-1 and TRBJ2-7, with 8 bases matching TRBD1. The CDR3 is made up of 15 amino acids. Germline lookup yields CDR1 SGHRS and CDR2 YFSETQ. The junction had 2 bases not matched to a gene; V was cut back by 0 bases and J by 0 bases. The DNA of the CDR3 is TGCGCCAGCAGCTTGGGACAGGGGTTCTCCTACGAGCAGTACTTC. Residues: CASSLGQGFSYEQYF. The full variable domain, its missing parts supplied by reference TRBV5-1 and TRBJ2-7, is KAGVTQTPRYLIKTRGQQVTLSCSPISGHRSVSWYQQTPGQGLQFLFEYFSETQRNKGNFPGRFSGRQFSNSRSEMNVSTLELGDSALYLCASSLGQGFSYEQYFGPGTRLTVT.

The table lists this clone with a few counts. This rearrangement joins TRBV29-1 to TRBJ1-1; 9 positions match TRBD1. The V segment lost 1 base and the J segment 4 bases; nucleotides outside the gene matches: 13. The V gene's germline CDR1 is SQVTM and CDR2 ANQGSEA. This CDR3 comprises 17 residues. The CDR3 loop is CSVEGGQGWSVSTEAFF. In nucleotides, the CDR3 is TGCAGCGTTGAAGGCGGACAGGGGTGGTCGGTGAGCACTGAAGCTTTCTTT.

This clone occurred a few times. The rearrangement links TRBV6-5 to TRBJ1-4; the D is unclear. Germline V CDR1 and CDR2: MNHEY, SVGAGI. Trimming took off 0 bases at V and 5 bases at J, with 10 bases between the two ends. The CDR3 totals 15 residues. The CDR3 bases are TGTGCCAGCAGTTACTCGGAGGGAGGAAATGAAAAACTGTTTTTT. Amino acids: CASSYSEGGNEKLFF.

J is TRBJ2-5 and V is TRBV4-3; 7 nucleotides match TRBD1. From germline, CDR1 is LGHNA and CDR2 YSLEER. J was trimmed by 11 bases and V by 4 bases; bases with no gene match: 13. The CDR3 runs to 14 residues. CDR3 sequence reads: CASSLDRESSSQYF. The DNA for the CDR3 is TGCGCCAGCAGCCTAGACAGGGAATCAAGTAGTCAGTACTTC.

The V gene is TRBV6-6, the J gene TRBJ2-1; 10 bases align to TRBD2. This CDR3 contains 15 residues. Germline CDR1 MNHNY, CDR2 SVGAGI (reference sequence). J gave up 6 bases and V 6 bases, and 8 bases lay outside the gene matches. CDR3 amino acids: CASSPQRGGRNEQFF. The CDR3 DNA sequence: TGTGCCAGCAGCCCACAGCGGGGGGGTCGCAATGAGCAGTTCTTC.